The 15 T cell receptor beta chains in this list originate from one sample, sequenced in a study of blood T cell repertoires in COVID-19 (dated by TCRdb to about 2020). Libraries were made using the immunoSEQ multiplex PCR assay. TCRdb re-hosts the immuneACCESS table, in-frame sequences only. Its copies lack some clones; in the studies checked, an unresolved V gene accounts for under half of them, and the cause for the rest is not known. The sample includes 300,000 to 350,000 clones, with about nine tenths observed a single time. Clones ranked in the top ten supply roughly 2.9% of the sample. The material sequenced was peripheral blood. The origin of the receptors is a woman in her 30s with COVID-19, enrolled during active disease.

The rearrangement joins TRBV6-6 to TRBJ2-7; 9 bases match TRBD1. This CDR3 spans 15 amino acids. Germline V CDR1 and CDR2: MNHNY, SVGAGI (reference sequence). Trimming took 2 bases from V and 5 from J; bases not matched to a gene: 7. The CDR3 protein is CASSYRPGQGHEQYF. DNA for the CDR3: TGTGCCAGCAGTTACCGACCGGGACAGGGACACGAGCAGTACTTC.

This clone showed up just once. This chain joins TRBV7-2 and TRBJ2-5, with 9 bases fitting TRBD2. The J segment lost 5 bases and the V segment lost 0 bases, leaving 7 bases of the junction unmatched. This CDR3 is 16 amino acids long. Germline assignment: CDR1 SGHTA and CDR2 FQGNSA. DNA for the CDR3: TGTGCCAGCAGCTTAGCCAGTCGGCTAGCGGGGGAGACCCAGTACTTC. Amino acid sequence: CASSLASRLAGETQYF.

This chain uses TRBV18 with TRBJ2-1; 7 bases match TRBD1. Germline CDR1 is KGHSH and CDR2 is LQKENI. The CDR3 has 13 residues. V shed 4 bases and J 7 bases; nucleotides not matched to a gene: 4. Here the CDR3 DNA reads TGTGCCAGCTCACAGGGGACAGTAAATGAGCAGTTCTTC. Translation gives CASSQGTVNEQFF. The complete variable domain, with remaining parts taken from reference TRBV18 and TRBJ2-1, reads NAGVMQNPRHLVRRRGQEARLRCSPMKGHSHVYWYRQLPEEGLKFMVYLQKENIIDESGMPKERFSAEFPKEGPSILRIQQVVRGDSAAYFCASSQGTVNEQFFGPGTRLTVL.

J is TRBJ1-6 and V is TRBV29-1; D perhaps matches TRBD1 (6 bases). CDR1 is SQVTM and CDR2 is ANQGSEA in the germline V gene. Trimming took 5 bases from V and 9 from J, leaving 14 bases between them. This CDR3 has 13 residues. Here the CDR3 DNA reads TGCAGCGTTCGGGACACCGGAGGTTCACCCCTCCACTTT. Translation gives CSVRDTGGSPLHF. Supplemented by reference TRBV29-1 and TRBJ1-6, the full variable domain reads SAVISQKPSRDICQRGTSLTIQCQVDSQVTMMFWYRQQPGQSLTLIATANQGSEATYESGFVIDKFPISRPNLTFSTLTVSNMSPEDSSIYLCSVRDTGGSPLHFGNGTRLTVT.

This clone occurred many times. The rearrangement joins TRBV30 to TRBJ1-3; D is ambiguous. The CDR3 has 14 amino acids. Germline CDR1 is GTSNPN and CDR2 is SVGIG (reference sequence). The V gene lost 5 bases and the J gene lost 0 bases, with 11 bases spanning the gap. The CDR3 region is CAWSPMSSGNTIYF. DNA of the CDR3: TGTGCCTGGTCTCCTATGAGCTCTGGAAACACCATATATTTT.

J is TRBJ1-1 and V is TRBV5-1, with D possibly TRBD1 on 6 matching bases. Germline CDR1 and CDR2: SGHRS and YFSETQ. The CDR3 runs to 14 residues. The V end lost 4 bases, the J end lost 3 bases, and 13 bases lay between the germline ends. CDR3 sequence: CASSTQGWDTEAFF. The CDR3 DNA reads TGCGCCAGCAGCACACAGGGTTGGGACACTGAAGCTTTCTTT.

The rearrangement uses TRBV10-3 and TRBJ1-1, with D hard to call. The CDR3 contains 18 residues. V was cut by 5 bases and J by 5 bases, with 27 bases left in between. CDR1 is ENHRY and CDR2 is SYGVKD in the germline V gene. CDR3: CAISFAKGADERSTEAFF. In nucleotides, the CDR3 is TGTGCCATCAGTTTTGCCAAGGGAGCCGATGAGCGGTCGACTGAAGCTTTCTTT.

The chain carries TRBV5-4 and TRBJ2-6, with TRBD2 matching over 8 bases. The germline gives CDR1 SGHNT, CDR2 YYREEE (reference sequence). Losses at the gene ends were 1 base for V and 4 bases for J; bases not matched to a gene: 7. The CDR3 is made up of 17 amino acids. In nucleotides, the CDR3 is TGTGCCAGCAGCTTGACCGGGACTAGGAGCGGGGCCAACGTCCTGACTTTC. Its protein is CASSLTGTRSGANVLTF.

The DNA of the CDR3 is TGTGCCAGCAGTAGAGGTCCAGGGACCTACGAGCAGTACTTC. Translation gives CASSRGPGTYEQYF. The chain has TRBV27 and TRBJ2-7; a weak D match, TRBD1 (5 bases). Deletions cut 5 bases from V and 2 bases from J, with 13 bases between. This CDR3 has 14 amino acids. Germline V lookup: CDR1 MNHEY, CDR2 SMNVEV (reference sequence).

J is TRBJ2-1 and V is TRBV20-1, with no clear D. CDR3 size: 12 residues. Deletions cut 3 bases from V and 6 bases from J, with 9 bases between. Germline values: CDR1 DFQATT, CDR2 SNEGSKA (reference sequence). CDR3 residues: CSASLSGNEQFF. The CDR3 DNA follows: TGCAGTGCTAGTTTGTCGGGCAATGAGCAGTTCTTC.

This chain joins TRBV7-9 and TRBJ2-5; a weak D match, TRBD2 (6 bases). The V end lost 5 bases, the J end lost 2 bases, and 12 bases lay between the germline ends. CDR1 is SEHNR, CDR2 FQNEAQ, per germline (reference sequence). CDR3 length: 14 residues. For the CDR3, the DNA is TGTGCCAGCAGCCTCCGGGACTCTCAAGAGACCCAGTACTTC. Translated, it gives CASSLRDSQETQYF.

The chain's CDR3 is CASSPSGGAKNIQYF. DNA of the CDR3: TGTGCCAGCAGCCCTAGTGGGGGGGCCAAAAACATTCAGTACTTC. V is TRBV7-2 and J is TRBJ2-4; a possible D gene is TRBD2 (6 bases). V gave up 5 bases and J gave up 1 base, with 12 bases separating them. This CDR3 has 15 amino acids. Germline CDR1 is SGHTA and CDR2 is FQGNSA.

The chain combines TRBV19 with TRBJ2-1, with D perhaps matching TRBD2 (6 bases). Trimming removed 6 bases from V and 4 bases from J, with 10 bases in between. This CDR3 spans 13 amino acids. Germline V CDR1 and CDR2: LNHDA, SQIVND (reference sequence). CDR3 residues: CASRKGLYNEQFF. Here the CDR3 DNA reads TGTGCCAGTAGGAAGGGACTTTACAATGAGCAGTTCTTC.

The CDR3 here is CASSLTGTLVLRLQFF. In DNA, the CDR3 is TGTGCCAGCAGTCTTACCGGGACTCTAGTCCTACGCCTTCAGTTCTTC. The chain employs TRBV11-2 and TRBJ2-1, with a weak D call TRBD2 (6 bases). CDR3 size: 16 residues. The V and J ends lost 6 bases and 13 bases respectively, with 28 bases between them. Germline CDR1 and CDR2: SGHAT and FQNNGV.

The chain has TRBV9 and TRBJ1-2, with TRBD1 matching over 8 bases. Looked up from germline, CDR1 is SGDLS and CDR2 is YYNGEE. This CDR3 region has 15 residues. Trimming removed 0 bases from V and 8 bases from J; junction bases left unmatched: 9. The CDR3 spells CASSVVPDRGKGYTF. The CDR3 nucleotides read TGTGCCAGCAGCGTAGTCCCCGACAGGGGAAAAGGCTACACCTTC.